Each of the 7 T cell receptor beta chains below was sequenced from the same sample in a study of radiotherapy plus CTLA-4 blockade in lung cancer. The data were produced by immunoSEQ multiplex PCR, yet TCRdb's version contains in-frame clones alone and is incomplete. In the table there are roughly 100,000 clones, around 85% of which are singletons. Material: peripheral blood, obtained from a patient treated with radiotherapy plus ipilimumab. The receptors here all came from a human donor with non-small cell lung cancer that progressed on radiotherapy plus ipilimumab. Some clones in this sample may be carry-over from other donors' samples.

The rearrangement links TRBV5-1 to TRBJ1-2; D gene ambiguous. The CDR3 is made up of 14 amino acids. CDR1 and CDR2 from the germline V gene are SGHRS and YFSETQ. The V and J ends lost 2 bases and 4 bases respectively, with 12 bases between them. CDR3 protein: CASSFTSPGYGYTF. CDR3 coding DNA: TGCGCCAGCAGCTTCACTTCCCCTGGCTATGGCTACACCTTC.

V is TRBV9 and J is TRBJ1-5, with D unclear. Germline V gene lookup returns CDR1 SGDLS and CDR2 YYNGEE. This CDR3 comprises 14 residues. The V and J ends lost 0 bases and 4 bases respectively, with 8 bases between them. The CDR3 nucleotides are TGTGCCAGCAGCGTAGGCAGCGCAAATCAGCCCCAGCATTTT. Translation gives CASSVGSANQPQHF.

The chain joins TRBV5-6 to TRBJ2-5; D unclear. The CDR3 runs to 14 residues. Germline CDR1 and CDR2: SGHDT and YYEEEE. V lost 4 bases and J lost 1, with 11 bases in between. The CDR3 bases are TGTGCCAGCAGCCAGGACGGTCTCCAAGAGACCCAGTACTTC. It is translated as CASSQDGLQETQYF.

The J gene is TRBJ1-5, the V gene TRBV7-6, with TRBD1 identical over 10 bases. With V trimmed by 7 bases and J by 5 bases, 5 bases remained unmatched. This CDR3 is built from 14 residues. Germline loops: CDR1 SGHVS, CDR2 FNYEAQ. In DNA form, the CDR3 reads TGTGCCAGCACAACCGGGACAGGGGATCAGCCCCAGCATTTT. Its protein product is CASTTGTGDQPQHF.

V is TRBV7-9 and J is TRBJ1-5; D might be TRBD1 (6 bases). The CDR3 loop spans 15 amino acids. Germline V gene lookup returns CDR1 SEHNR and CDR2 FQNEAQ (reference sequence). Trimming took off 1 base at V and 5 bases at J, with 12 bases between the two ends. This CDR3 reads CASSLVGGADQPQHF. In DNA form, the CDR3 reads TGTGCCAGCAGCTTAGTTGGGGGCGCCGATCAGCCCCAGCATTTT.

This chain uses TRBV5-1 with TRBJ2-5; possible D gene TRBD1, 6 bases. CDR3 length equals 12 residues. Germline values: CDR1 SGHRS, CDR2 YFSETQ. The germline V and J ends were trimmed by 5 bases and 4 bases, with 9 bases remaining between them. The CDR3 is CASRRDIETQYF. DNA for the CDR3: TGCGCCAGCAGACGGGACATAGAGACCCAGTACTTC. The whole variable domain, filled in from reference TRBV5-1 and TRBJ2-5, reads KAGVTQTPRYLIKTRGQQVTLSCSPISGHRSVSWYQQTPGQGLQFLFEYFSETQRNKGNFPGRFSGRQFSNSRSEMNVSTLELGDSALYLCASRRDIETQYFGPGTRLLVL.

The chain employs TRBV6-1 and TRBJ2-3, with 7 bases aligning to TRBD2. Germline-derived CDR1 and CDR2 are MNHNS and SASEGT. This CDR3 is built from 14 residues. The ends lost 2 bases at V and 14 bases at J; junction bases unmatched: 13. CDR3 in DNA: TGTGCCAGCAGTGAACCGCGGGGGACTCTTACGACGTATTTT. It specifies CASSEPRGTLTTYF.